This TCR beta chain appears in the sequencing data of a study of early T cells in non-severe SARS-CoV-2 infection. Overall study: Bulk RNA taken from unsorted whole blood was sequenced, leaving chains unpaired.

A remark on this clonotype: Its target is not known.

The TCR library protocol attached unique molecular identifiers to the individual cDNA molecules. TCRdb ran MiXCR on the 5' RACE reads and lists one entry per CDR3 protein. This repertoire shows approximately 48,000 distinct CDR3 sequences, more than 5.5% found once; its top ten account for roughly 2.8%. Findings of the study overall: VDJdb matching favored anti-spike CD8 responses, missing private and CD4 specificities.

The V end lost 5 bases, the J end lost 2 bases, and 15 bases lay between the germline ends. The CDR3 has 15 amino acids. The germline V gene has CDR1 SGHAT and CDR2 FQNNGV. The sample here was whole blood, taken at baseline. The V and J genes are TRBV11-2 and TRBJ2-5; tentative D call: TRBD2 (5 bases). This clonotype originated in an adult who was a healthcare worker with PCR-confirmed SARS-CoV-2 infection or an uninfected control (not recorded which). CDR3 region: CASSRDVGRQETQYF. CDR3 nucleotides: TGTGCCAGCAGCCGAGATGTGGGGAGACAAGAGACCCAGTACTTC.